The 21 T cell receptor beta chains reported below all come from one sample, sequenced in a study of T cell responses to AZD1222 COVID-19 vaccine. Using immunoSEQ multiplex PCR, the repertoire was profiled, and TCRdb retains in-frame clones only, with some absent. The sample comprises roughly 100,000 clones, about 92% of which are singletons, and roughly 8% rests with the top ten. Sequenced here: peripheral blood, sampled 28 days after the second AZD1222 dose. These receptors were collected from an adult who received the AZD1222 COVID-19 vaccine.

V and J are TRBV19 and TRBJ2-7; D not certain. The CDR3 is made up of 13 amino acids. V was shortened by 4 bases and J by 5 bases, with 12 bases between the two germline ends. CDR1 is LNHDA and CDR2 is SQIVND in the germline V gene (reference sequence). The CDR3 spells CASSTGVWNEQYF. DNA for the CDR3: TGTGCCAGTAGTACAGGTGTTTGGAACGAGCAGTACTTC.

The J gene is TRBJ2-1, the V gene TRBV11-3; 8 nucleotides match TRBD1. Germline CDR1 SGHNT, CDR2 YENEEA. This CDR3 is 16 amino acids long. J gave up 2 bases and V 6 bases, and 9 bases lay outside the gene matches. The DNA of the CDR3 is TGTGCCAGCAGTCAATTAGGGACAGGCCCCTACAATGAGCAGTTCTTC. Residues: CASSQLGTGPYNEQFF.

Notes on this clone: One end of the junction does not line up with germline, which may come from a read error. The CDR3 DNA reads TGTGCCAGTAACGACCCGGGACAGGGGGCCGGAGGTCCCCGGTTC. Its protein is CASNDPGQGAGGPRF. This chain links TRBV2 with TRBJ2-7, with 12 bases identical to TRBD1. CDR1 and CDR2 from the germline V gene are SNHLY and FYNNEI. The CDR3 spans 15 residues.

The chain recombines TRBV4-2 with TRBJ2-1, with 15 bases lining up with TRBD2. Trimming took 3 bases from V and 7 from J; bases not matched to a gene: 4. Germline CDR1 is LGHNA and CDR2 is YNFKEQ. The CDR3 has 16 residues. The CDR3 DNA is TGTGCCAGCAGCCATGATGGACTAGCGGGGGGGAATGAGCAGTTCTTC. It translates to CASSHDGLAGGNEQFF.

This chain links TRBV9 with TRBJ1-6, with D perhaps matching TRBD1 (6 bases). Between the trimmed V and J ends, which lost 0 bases and 10 bases, there was a span of 14 bases. The CDR3 extends over 15 amino acids. The V gene's germline CDR1 is SGDLS and CDR2 YYNGEE. In nucleotides, the CDR3 is TGTGCCAGCAGCGTAGATCAGGGGTTGGGCTCACCCCTCCACTTT. Protein: CASSVDQGLGSPLHF.

This rearrangement joins TRBV4-3 to TRBJ2-7; 8 bases align to TRBD1. Germline values: CDR1 LGHNA, CDR2 YSLEER. The CDR3 totals 14 residues. Unmatched junction bases numbered 2, after V lost 1 base and J lost 3 bases. The CDR3 spells CASSQGTGFYEQYF. Written as DNA, the CDR3 is TGCGCCAGCAGCCAAGGGACAGGGTTCTACGAGCAGTACTTC.

The chain joins TRBV7-3 to TRBJ2-7; TRBD1 is a possible D gene (5 bases). The CDR3 consists of 14 residues. In germline, CDR1 is SGHTA, CDR2 FQGTGA. Trimming pared 0 bases from V and 4 bases from J, leaving 10 bases between. The CDR3 sequence: CASSLTAGHYEQYF. CDR3 nucleotide sequence: TGTGCCAGCAGCTTAACCGCAGGGCATTACGAGCAGTACTTC.

V gene TRBV19 combines with J gene TRBJ2-2, with D perhaps matching TRBD1 (5 bases). The CDR3 runs 15 residues. CDR1 LNHDA and CDR2 SQIVND come from the germline V gene (reference sequence). Trimming cost V 7 bases and J 6 bases, with 18 bases left between them. The CDR3 coding sequence is TGTGCCAGTACCCCTTGGACAACCCCGGCCGGGGAGCTGTTTTTT. It translates to CASTPWTTPAGELFF. Based on the CDR3 plus reference TRBV19 and TRBJ2-2, the full variable domain is DGGITQSPKYLFRKEGQNVTLSCEQNLNHDAMYWYRQDPGQGLRLIYYSQIVNDFQKGDIAEGYSVSREKKESFPLTVTSAQKNPTAFYLCASTPWTTPAGELFFGEGSRLTVL.

The V and J genes are TRBV5-5 and TRBJ2-1; 10 nucleotides match TRBD2. CDR1 SGHKS and CDR2 YYEKEE come from the germline V gene (reference sequence). The ends lost 2 bases at V and 9 bases at J; junction bases unmatched: 11. This CDR3 has 16 amino acids. The CDR3 is CASSFTASGGAGEQFF. The CDR3 DNA reads TGTGCCAGCAGCTTCACGGCGAGCGGGGGGGCCGGTGAGCAGTTCTTC.

The CDR3 DNA sequence: TGTGCCTGGAGTGTACGATCACAAGAGACCCAGTACTTC. Its protein product is CAWSVRSQETQYF. The chain joins TRBV30 to TRBJ2-5; D gene unclear. The V and J ends lost 0 bases and 2 bases respectively, with 7 bases between them. The CDR3 contains 13 residues. Germline values: CDR1 GTSNPN, CDR2 SVGIG (reference sequence).

This clone was counted a few times. The V and J genes are TRBV6-5 and TRBJ1-2, with no clear D. The germline V and J ends were trimmed by 2 bases and 3 bases, with 13 bases remaining between them. The CDR3 totals 15 residues. The V gene's germline CDR1 is MNHEY and CDR2 SVGAGI. DNA for the CDR3: TGTGCCAGCAGTTACGGCGGGAGGCCCGACTATGGCTACACCTTC. It yields the protein CASSYGGRPDYGYTF.

The CDR3 here is CASSHARASNEQFF. CDR3 DNA: TGTGCCAGCAGCCATGCTAGAGCAAGCAATGAGCAGTTCTTC. The chain is built from TRBV3-1 (or the pseudogene TRBV3-2) and TRBJ2-1; no reliable D call. Germline V CDR1 and CDR2: LGHDT, YNNKEL (reference sequence). The CDR3 covers 14 residues. Trimming stripped 3 bases from V and 6 bases from J, with 12 bases between.

The genes are TRBV4-1 and TRBJ2-1, with D maybe TRBD1 (5 bases). CDR1 and CDR2 from the germline V gene are MGHRA and YSYEKL. The V and J ends lost 1 base and 3 bases respectively, with 10 bases between them. This CDR3 spans 15 amino acids. CDR3 DNA: TGCGCCAGCAGCCAAGTGGGGCTAGACTACAATGAGCAGTTCTTC. This sequence encodes CASSQVGLDYNEQFF.

The chain combines TRBV6-2 or TRBV6-3 with TRBJ1-3; D not certain. The CDR3 contains 14 residues. V lost 1 base and J lost 4, with 8 bases in between. Germline values: CDR1 MNHEY, CDR2 SVGEGT. CDR3: CASSYFGRGNTIYF. CDR3 DNA sequence: TGTGCCAGCAGTTACTTCGGCAGGGGAAACACCATATATTTT.

The rearrangement uses TRBV6-2 or TRBV6-3 and TRBJ2-1, with D perhaps matching TRBD1 (5 bases). The ends were cut back, 4 bases at V and 8 bases at J, with 9 bases in the middle. The CDR3 runs to 12 residues. Germline CDR1 is MNHEY and CDR2 is SVGEGT. The CDR3 loop reads CASSSQGYEQFF. The CDR3 DNA sequence: TGTGCCAGCAGTTCCCAGGGTTATGAGCAGTTCTTC.

The chain recombines TRBV10-3 with TRBJ1-5; D uncertain. The CDR3 sequence is 13 residues long. Germline CDR1 reads ENHRY; CDR2 reads SYGVKD. Trimming stripped 7 bases from V and 4 bases from J, with 11 bases between. CDR3 sequence: CAITGRENQPQHF. The CDR3 DNA is TGTGCCATCACTGGACGGGAGAATCAGCCCCAGCATTTT.

This clone has more than one count but fewer than ten. The chain recombines TRBV12-3 or TRBV12-4 with TRBJ1-2; a possible D gene is TRBD1 (6 bases). The ends were cut back, 8 bases at V and 8 bases at J, with 18 bases in the middle. CDR3 size: 13 residues. The CDR3 region is CASGPTGGMGYTF. CDR3 DNA: TGTGCCAGCGGCCCGACTGGGGGCATGGGCTACACCTTC.

The rearrangement uses TRBV10-3 and TRBJ1-4; D is possibly TRBD1 (5 bases). Germline V gene sequence: CDR1 ENHRY, CDR2 SYGVKD. This CDR3 has 17 residues. Trimming stripped 0 bases from V and 14 bases from J, with 25 bases between. The CDR3 is CAISESKGAMPPGFLFF. CDR3 coding DNA: TGTGCCATCAGTGAGTCGAAAGGGGCCATGCCCCCGGGATTTCTGTTTTTT.

V is TRBV10-3 and J is TRBJ2-5; 7 bases agree with TRBD1. V gave up 8 bases and J gave up 5 bases; unmatched junction bases: 8. Germline CDR1 and CDR2: ENHRY and SYGVKD. The CDR3 extends over 13 amino acids. The CDR3 DNA follows: TGTGCCATCTCAGACAGGGCCGGGGAGACCCAGTACTTC. This translates into CAISDRAGETQYF.

This chain links TRBV6-2 or TRBV6-3 with TRBJ1-1; D ambiguous. This CDR3 comprises 14 residues. Trimming stripped 4 bases from V and 0 bases from J, with 9 bases between. Germline CDR1 is MNHEY and CDR2 is SVGEGT. Here the CDR3 DNA reads TGTGCCAGCAGTTTACCACAGCTGAACACTGAAGCTTTCTTT. Protein: CASSLPQLNTEAFF.

This chain connects TRBV6-5 to TRBJ2-3; 9 bases line up with TRBD1. This CDR3 region has 16 residues. Trimming at V came to 1 base and at J to 3 bases, leaving 5 bases not matched to a gene. Germline-derived CDR1 and CDR2 are MNHEY and SVGAGI. The CDR3 DNA follows: TGTGCCAGCAGTTACTTGCCGGGACAGGGAACAGATACGCAGTATTTT. It encodes CASSYLPGQGTDTQYF.